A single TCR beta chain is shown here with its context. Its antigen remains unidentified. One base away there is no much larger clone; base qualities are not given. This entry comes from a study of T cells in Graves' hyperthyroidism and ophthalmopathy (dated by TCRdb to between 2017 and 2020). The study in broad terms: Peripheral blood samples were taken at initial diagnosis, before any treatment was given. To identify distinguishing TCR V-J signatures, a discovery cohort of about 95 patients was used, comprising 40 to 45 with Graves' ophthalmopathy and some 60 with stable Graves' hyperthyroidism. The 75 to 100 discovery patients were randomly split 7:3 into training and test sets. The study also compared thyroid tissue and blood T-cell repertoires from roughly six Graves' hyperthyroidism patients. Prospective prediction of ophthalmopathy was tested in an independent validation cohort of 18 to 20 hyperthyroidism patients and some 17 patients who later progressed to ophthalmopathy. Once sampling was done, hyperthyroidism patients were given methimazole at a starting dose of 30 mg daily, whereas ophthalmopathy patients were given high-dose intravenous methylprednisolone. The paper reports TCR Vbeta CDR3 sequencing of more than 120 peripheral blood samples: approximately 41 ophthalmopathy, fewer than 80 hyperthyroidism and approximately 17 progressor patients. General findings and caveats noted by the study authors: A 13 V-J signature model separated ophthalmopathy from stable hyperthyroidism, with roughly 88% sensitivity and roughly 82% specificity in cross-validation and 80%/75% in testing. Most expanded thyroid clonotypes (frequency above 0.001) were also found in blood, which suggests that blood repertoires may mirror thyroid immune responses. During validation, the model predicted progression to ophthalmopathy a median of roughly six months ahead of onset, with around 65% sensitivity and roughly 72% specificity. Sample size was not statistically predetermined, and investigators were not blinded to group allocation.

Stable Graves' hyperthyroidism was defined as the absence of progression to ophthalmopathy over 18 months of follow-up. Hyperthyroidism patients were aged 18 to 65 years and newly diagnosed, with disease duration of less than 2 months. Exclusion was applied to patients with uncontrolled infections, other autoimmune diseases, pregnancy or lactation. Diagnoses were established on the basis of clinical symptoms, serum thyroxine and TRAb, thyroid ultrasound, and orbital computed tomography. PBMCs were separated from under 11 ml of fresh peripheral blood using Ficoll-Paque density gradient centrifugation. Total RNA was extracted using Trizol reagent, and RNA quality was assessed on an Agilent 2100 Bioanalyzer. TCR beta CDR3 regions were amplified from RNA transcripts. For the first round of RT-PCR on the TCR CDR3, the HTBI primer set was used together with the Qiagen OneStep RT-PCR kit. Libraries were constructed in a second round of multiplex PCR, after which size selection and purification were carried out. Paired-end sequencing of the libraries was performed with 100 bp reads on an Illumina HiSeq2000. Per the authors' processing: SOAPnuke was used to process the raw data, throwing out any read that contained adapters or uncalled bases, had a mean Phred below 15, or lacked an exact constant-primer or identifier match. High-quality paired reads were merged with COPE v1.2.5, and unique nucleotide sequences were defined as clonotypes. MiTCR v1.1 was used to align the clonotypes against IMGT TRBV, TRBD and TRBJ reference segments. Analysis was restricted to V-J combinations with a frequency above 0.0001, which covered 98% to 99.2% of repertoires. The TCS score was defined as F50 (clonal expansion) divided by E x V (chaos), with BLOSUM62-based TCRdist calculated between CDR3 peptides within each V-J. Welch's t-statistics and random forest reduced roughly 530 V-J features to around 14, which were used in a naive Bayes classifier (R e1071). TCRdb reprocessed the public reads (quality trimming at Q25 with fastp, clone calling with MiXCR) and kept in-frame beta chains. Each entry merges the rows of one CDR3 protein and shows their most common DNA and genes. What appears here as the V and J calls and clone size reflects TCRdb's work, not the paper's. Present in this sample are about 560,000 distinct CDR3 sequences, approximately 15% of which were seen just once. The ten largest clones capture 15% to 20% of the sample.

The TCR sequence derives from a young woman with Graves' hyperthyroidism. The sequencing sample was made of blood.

The CDR3: CASRGASTYEQYF. The DNA reads as follows: TGTGCCAGCAGGGGGGCCAGTACCTACGAGCAGTACTTC. The chain is made from TRBV6-2 or TRBV6-3 and TRBJ2-7; a weak D assignment points to TRBD1 (6 bases agree). V is pared back by 6 bases and J by 2 bases, with 11 bases lying between the germline termini. The CDR3, from cysteine to phenylalanine, totals 13 residues. CDR3 DNA is the only sequence kept; it has 39 bases, read in frame from the first base. CDR1 and CDR2, looked up from the germline V gene, are MNHEY and SVGEGT.